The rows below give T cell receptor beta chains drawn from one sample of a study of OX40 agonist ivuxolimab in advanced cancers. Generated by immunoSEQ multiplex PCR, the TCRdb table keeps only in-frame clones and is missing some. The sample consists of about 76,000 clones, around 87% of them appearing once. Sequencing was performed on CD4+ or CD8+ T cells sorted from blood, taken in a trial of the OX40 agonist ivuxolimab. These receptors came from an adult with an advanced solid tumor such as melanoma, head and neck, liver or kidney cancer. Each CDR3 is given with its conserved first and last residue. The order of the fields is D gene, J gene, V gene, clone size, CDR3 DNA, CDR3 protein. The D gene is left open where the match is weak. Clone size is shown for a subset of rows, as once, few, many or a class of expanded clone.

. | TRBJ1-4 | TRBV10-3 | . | TGTGCCATCCACTCTGCAACTAATGAAAAACTGTTTTTT | CAIHSATNEKLFF
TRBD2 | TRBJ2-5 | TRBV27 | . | TGTGCCAGCAGGTCCTTGGGGGGGACGGTGACCCAGTACTTC | CASRSLGGTVTQYF
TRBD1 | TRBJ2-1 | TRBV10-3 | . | TGTGCCATCAGTGGCCACAGTACCTTCCTGGGACAGGGGAAGGACAATGAGCAGTTCTTC | CAISGHSTFLGQGKDNEQFF
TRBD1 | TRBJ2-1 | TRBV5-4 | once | TGTGCCAGCAGCAGTGACAGGGGCAAAGGGAATGAGCAGTTCTTC | CASSSDRGKGNEQFF
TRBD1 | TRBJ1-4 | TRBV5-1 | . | TGCGCCAGCAGCTTGGGACAGGGAGGAGTTGAAAAACTGTTTTTT | CASSLGQGGVEKLFF
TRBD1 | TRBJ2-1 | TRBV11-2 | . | TGTGCCAGCAGCCCGACAGGGAGCTCCTACAATGAGCAGTTCTTC | CASSPTGSSYNEQFF
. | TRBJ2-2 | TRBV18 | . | TGTGCCAGCTCAGCCCCGGGGGCTGGGGTTAACACCGGGGAGCTGTTTTTT | CASSAPGAGVNTGELFF
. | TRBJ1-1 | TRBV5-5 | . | TGTGCCAGCAGCCGCCCCCCCGCGGGTTGGGACACTGAAGCTTTCTTT | CASSRPPAGWDTEAFF
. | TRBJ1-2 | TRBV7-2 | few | TGTGCCAGCAGCTTAGAGGTCAGTCAGGCAGGTGGCTACACCTTC | CASSLEVSQAGGYTF
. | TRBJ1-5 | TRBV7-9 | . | TGTGCCAGCAGCTTGGGATTCGAGCCCCAGCATTTT | CASSLGFEPQHF
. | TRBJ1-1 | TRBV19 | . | TGTGCCAGTGCCGAGCGAAGGAACACTGAAGCTTTCTTT | CASAERRNTEAFF
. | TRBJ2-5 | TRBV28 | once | TGTGCCAGCAGTTCCTCCTGGGAGACCCAGTACTTC | CASSSSWETQYF
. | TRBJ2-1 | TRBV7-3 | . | TGTGCCAGCAGCATTACTAATACCCCCTACAATGAGCAGTTCTTC | CASSITNTPYNEQFF
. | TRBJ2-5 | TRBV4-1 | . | TGCGCCAGCAGCCTCCGCGGGTTAGAAGAGACCCAGTACTTC | CASSLRGLEETQYF
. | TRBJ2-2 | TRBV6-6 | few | TGTGCCAGCAGTTCGAGCAGGGGCGGGGAGCTGTTTTTT | CASSSSRGGELFF
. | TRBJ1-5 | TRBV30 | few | TGTGCCTGGACCAGGGAAGGCAATCAGCCCCAGCATTTT | CAWTREGNQPQHF
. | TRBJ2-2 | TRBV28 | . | TGTGCCAGCAGTCTAGGAGGGGCGGGCACCGGGGAGCTGTTTTTT | CASSLGGAGTGELFF
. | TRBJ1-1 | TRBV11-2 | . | TGTGCCAGCAGCTTAGGGGGATCTAAAGCTTTCTTT | CASSLGGSKAFF
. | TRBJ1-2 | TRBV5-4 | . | TGTGCCAGCAGCTCCCGGACAGCCGGCTATGGCTACACCTTC | CASSSRTAGYGYTF
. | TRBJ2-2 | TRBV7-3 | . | TGTGCCAGCAGCTTGGGGGGCAACACCGGGGAGCTGTTTTTT | CASSLGGNTGELFF
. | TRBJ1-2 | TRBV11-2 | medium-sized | TGTGCCAGCAGCTTAATGGGGGGTGGCTACACCTTC | CASSLMGGGYTF
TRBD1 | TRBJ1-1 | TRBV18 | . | TGTGCCAGCTCACCGGACAGGTTAGCTTTCTTT | CASSPDRLAFF
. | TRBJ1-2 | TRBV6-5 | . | TGTGCCAGCAGTTACCAGGGAGGGGCCAACTATGGCTACACCTTC | CASSYQGGANYGYTF
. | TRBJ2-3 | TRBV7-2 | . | TGTGCCAGCAGCCTCCGATGGGGGTCGCCAGATACGCAGTATTTT | CASSLRWGSPDTQYF
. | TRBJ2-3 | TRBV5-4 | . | TGTGCCAGCAGCTTGGAAGGGGTCGGGATCACAGATACGCAGTATTTT | CASSLEGVGITDTQYF
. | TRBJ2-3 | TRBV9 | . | TGTGCCAGCAGCGTAGGGACCCATCGCACAGATACGCAGTATTTT | CASSVGTHRTDTQYF
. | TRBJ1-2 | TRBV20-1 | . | TGCAGTGCCCGGGACCCCCTTGGCTACACCTTC | CSARDPLGYTF
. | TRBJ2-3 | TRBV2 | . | TGTGCCAGCAGTGAAGGTCACTGGCCCACAGATACGCAGTATTTT | CASSEGHWPTDTQYF